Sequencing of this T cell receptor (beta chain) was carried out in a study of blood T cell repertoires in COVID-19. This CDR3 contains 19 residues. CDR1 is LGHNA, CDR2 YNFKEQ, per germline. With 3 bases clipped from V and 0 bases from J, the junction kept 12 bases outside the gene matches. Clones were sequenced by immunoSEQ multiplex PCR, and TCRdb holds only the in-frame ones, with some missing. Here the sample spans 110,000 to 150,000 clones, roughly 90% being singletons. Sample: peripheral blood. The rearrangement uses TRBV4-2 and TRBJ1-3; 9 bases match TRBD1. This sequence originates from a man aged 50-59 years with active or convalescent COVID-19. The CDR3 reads CASSHWGDRVPFSGNTIYF. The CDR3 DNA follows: TGTGCCAGCAGCCACTGGGGGGACAGGGTCCCTTTCTCTGGAAACACCATATATTTT.